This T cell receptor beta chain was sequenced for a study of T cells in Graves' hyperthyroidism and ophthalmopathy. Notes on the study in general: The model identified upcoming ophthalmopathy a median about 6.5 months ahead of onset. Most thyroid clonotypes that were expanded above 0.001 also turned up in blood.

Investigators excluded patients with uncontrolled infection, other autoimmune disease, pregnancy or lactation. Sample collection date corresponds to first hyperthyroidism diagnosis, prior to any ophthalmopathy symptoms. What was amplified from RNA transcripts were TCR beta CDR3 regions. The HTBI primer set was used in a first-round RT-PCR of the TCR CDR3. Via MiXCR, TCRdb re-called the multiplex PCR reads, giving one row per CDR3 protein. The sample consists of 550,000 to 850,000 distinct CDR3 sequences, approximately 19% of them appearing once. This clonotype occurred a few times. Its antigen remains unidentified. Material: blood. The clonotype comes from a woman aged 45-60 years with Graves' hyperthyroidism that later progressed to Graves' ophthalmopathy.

The CDR3 spells CAISLAGEETQYF. The CDR3 DNA reads as TGTGCCATCAGCCTAGCGGGGGAAGAGACCCAGTACTTC. The V gene is TRBV10-3, the J gene TRBJ2-5; 10 bases are shared with TRBD2. Germline V gene sequence: CDR1 ENHRY, CDR2 SYGVKD. Trimming cost V 6 bases and J 3 bases; bases outside gene matches: 1. There are 13 residues in the CDR3.